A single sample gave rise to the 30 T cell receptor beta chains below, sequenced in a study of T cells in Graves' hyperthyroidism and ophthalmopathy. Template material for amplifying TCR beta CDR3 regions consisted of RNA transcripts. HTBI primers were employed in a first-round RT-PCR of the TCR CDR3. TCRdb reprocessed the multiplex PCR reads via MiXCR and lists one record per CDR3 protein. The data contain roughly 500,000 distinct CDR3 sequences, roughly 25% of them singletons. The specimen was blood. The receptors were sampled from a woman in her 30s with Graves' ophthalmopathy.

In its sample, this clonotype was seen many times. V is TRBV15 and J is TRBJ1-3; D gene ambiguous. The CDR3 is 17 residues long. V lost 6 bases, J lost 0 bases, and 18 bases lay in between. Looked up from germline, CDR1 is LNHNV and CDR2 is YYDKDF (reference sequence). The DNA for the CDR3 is TGTGCCACCAGACCCTTCGGCGGCGATTACTCTGGAAACACCATATATTTT. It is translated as CATRPFGGDYSGNTIYF.

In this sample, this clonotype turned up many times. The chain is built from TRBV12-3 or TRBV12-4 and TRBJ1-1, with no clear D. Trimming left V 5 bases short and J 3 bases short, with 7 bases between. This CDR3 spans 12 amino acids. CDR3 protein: CASSLQDTEAFF. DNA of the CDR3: TGTGCCAGCAGTCTCCAAGACACTGAAGCTTTCTTT.

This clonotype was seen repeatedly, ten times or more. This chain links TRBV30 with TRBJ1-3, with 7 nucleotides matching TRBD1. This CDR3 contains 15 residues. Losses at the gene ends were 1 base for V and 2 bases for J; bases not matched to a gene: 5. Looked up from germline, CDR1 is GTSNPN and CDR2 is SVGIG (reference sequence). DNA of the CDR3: TGTGCCTGGAGTGGCGGCAGGGGGGCTGGAAACACCATATATTTT. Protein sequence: CAWSGGRGAGNTIYF.

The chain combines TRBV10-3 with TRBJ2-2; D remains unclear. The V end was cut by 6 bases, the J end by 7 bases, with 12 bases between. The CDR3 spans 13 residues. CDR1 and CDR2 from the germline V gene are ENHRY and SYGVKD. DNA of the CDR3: TGTGCCATCAGGGGCGGTTTTGGCGGGGAGCTGTTTTTT. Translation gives CAIRGGFGGELFF.

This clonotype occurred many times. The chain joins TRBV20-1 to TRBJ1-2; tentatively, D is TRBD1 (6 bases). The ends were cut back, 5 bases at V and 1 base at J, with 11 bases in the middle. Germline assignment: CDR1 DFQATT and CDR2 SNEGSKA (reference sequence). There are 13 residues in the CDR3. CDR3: CSAPEGGNYGYTF. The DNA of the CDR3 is TGCAGTGCTCCCGAGGGGGGTAACTATGGCTACACCTTC.

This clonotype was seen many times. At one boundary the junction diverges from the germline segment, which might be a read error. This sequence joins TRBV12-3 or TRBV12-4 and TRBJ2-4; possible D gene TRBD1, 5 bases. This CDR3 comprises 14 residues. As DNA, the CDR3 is TGTGCCAGCACCCCGACCCACGCAGGGAACATTAAGTACTTC. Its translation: CASTPTHAGNIKYF.

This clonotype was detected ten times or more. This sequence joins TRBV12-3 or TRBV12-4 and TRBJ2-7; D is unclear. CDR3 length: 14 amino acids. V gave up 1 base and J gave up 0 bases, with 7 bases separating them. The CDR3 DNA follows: TGTGCCAGCAGTTTAGGTCAGGCCTCCTACGAGCAGTACTTC. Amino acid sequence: CASSLGQASYEQYF.

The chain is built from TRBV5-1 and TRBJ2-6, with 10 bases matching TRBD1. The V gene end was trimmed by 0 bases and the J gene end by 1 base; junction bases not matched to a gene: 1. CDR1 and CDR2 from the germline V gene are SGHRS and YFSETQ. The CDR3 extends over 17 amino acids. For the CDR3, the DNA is TGCGCCAGCAGCTTGGGGACAGGGGGATCTGGGGCCAACGTCCTGACTTTC. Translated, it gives CASSLGTGGSGANVLTF. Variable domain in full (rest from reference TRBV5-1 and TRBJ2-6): KAGVTQTPRYLIKTRGQQVTLSCSPISGHRSVSWYQQTPGQGLQFLFEYFSETQRNKGNFPGRFSGRQFSNSRSEMNVSTLELGDSALYLCASSLGTGGSGANVLTFGAGSRLTVL.

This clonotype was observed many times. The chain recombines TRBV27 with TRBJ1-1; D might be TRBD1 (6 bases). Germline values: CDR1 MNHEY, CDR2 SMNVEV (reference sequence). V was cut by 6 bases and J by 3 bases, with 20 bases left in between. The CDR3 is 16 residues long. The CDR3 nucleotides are TGTGCCAGCAGCAAACAGGGAGCCGTTAGGGACACTGAAGCTTTCTTT. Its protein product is CASSKQGAVRDTEAFF.

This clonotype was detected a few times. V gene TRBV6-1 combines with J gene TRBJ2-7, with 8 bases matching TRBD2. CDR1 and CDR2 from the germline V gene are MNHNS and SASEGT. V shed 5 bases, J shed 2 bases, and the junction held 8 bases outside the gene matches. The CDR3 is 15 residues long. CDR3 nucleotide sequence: TGTGCCAGCAGTCCCACCACGGGGGGGACCTACGAGCAGTACTTC. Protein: CASSPTTGGTYEQYF.

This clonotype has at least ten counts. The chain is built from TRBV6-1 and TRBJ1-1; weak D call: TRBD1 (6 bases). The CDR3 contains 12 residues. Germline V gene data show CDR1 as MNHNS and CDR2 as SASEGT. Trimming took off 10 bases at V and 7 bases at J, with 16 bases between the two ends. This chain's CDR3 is CATEGGTDEAFF. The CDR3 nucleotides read TGTGCCACCGAGGGGGGGACGGATGAAGCTTTCTTT.

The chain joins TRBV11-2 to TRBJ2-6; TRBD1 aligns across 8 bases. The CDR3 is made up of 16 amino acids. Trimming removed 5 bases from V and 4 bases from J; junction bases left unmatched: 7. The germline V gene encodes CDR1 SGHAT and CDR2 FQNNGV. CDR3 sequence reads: CASSQHRGSGANVLTF. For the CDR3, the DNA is TGTGCCAGCAGCCAACACAGGGGGTCCGGGGCCAACGTCCTGACTTTC.

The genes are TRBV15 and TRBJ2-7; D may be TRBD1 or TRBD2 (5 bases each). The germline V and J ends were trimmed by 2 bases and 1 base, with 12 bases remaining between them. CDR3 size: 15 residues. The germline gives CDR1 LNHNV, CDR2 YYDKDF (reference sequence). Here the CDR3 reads CATSRPTGQSYEQYF. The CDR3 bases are TGTGCCACCAGCAGACCCACGGGGCAATCCTACGAGCAGTACTTC.

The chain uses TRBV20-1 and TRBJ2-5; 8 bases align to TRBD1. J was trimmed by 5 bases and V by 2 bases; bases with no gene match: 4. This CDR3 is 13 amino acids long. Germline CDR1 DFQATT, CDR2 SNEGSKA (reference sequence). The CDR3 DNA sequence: TGCAGTGCTAGAAGGACAGGGTTCGAGACCCAGTACTTC. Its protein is CSARRTGFETQYF.

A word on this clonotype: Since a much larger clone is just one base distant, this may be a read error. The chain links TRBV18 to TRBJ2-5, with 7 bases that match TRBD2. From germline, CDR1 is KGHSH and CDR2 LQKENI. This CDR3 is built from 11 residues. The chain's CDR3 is CASAGEDTQYF. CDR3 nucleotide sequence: TGTGCCAGCGCGGGGGAAGATACCCAGTACTTC.

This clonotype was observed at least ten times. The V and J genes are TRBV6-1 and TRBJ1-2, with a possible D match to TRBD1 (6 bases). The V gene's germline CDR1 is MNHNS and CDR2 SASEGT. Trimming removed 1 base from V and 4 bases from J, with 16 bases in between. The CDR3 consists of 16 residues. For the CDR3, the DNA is TGTGCCAGCAGTGAAGATCCGAGGGGGGGTTCCTATGGCTACACCTTC. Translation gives CASSEDPRGGSYGYTF.

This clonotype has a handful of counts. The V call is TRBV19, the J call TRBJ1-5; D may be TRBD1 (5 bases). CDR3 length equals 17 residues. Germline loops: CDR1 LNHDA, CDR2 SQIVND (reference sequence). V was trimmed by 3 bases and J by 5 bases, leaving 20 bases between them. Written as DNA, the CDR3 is TGTGCCAGTAGTATTTTTTCGGGGGGACTTCGAGATCAGCCCCAGCATTTT. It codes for CASSIFSGGLRDQPQHF.

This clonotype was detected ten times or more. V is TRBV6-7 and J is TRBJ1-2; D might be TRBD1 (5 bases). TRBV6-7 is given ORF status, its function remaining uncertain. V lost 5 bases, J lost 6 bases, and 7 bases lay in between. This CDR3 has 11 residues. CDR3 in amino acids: CASSNRNGYTF. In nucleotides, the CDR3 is TGTGCCAGCAGTAACAGGAATGGCTACACCTTC.

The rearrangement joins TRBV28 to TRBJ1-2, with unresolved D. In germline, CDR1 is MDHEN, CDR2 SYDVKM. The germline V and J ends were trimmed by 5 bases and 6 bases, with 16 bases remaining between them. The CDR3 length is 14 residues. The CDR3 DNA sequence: TGTGCCAGCAGTCCAACCCCCTTGAGAGATGGCTACACCTTC. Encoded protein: CASSPTPLRDGYTF.

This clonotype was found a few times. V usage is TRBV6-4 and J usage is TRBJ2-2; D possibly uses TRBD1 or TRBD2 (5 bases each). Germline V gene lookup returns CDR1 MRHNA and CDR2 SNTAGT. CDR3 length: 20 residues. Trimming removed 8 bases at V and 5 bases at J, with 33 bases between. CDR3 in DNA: TGTGCCAGCGTGTCTCTTAATGGTCGGGGCAGGGTAGGAAATACCGGGGAGCTGTTTTTT. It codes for CASVSLNGRGRVGNTGELFF.

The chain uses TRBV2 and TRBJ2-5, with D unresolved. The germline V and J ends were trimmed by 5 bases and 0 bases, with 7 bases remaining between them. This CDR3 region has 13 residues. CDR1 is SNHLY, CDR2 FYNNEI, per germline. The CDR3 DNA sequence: TGTGCCAGCAGTACCATGTACCAAGAGACCCAGTACTTC. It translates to CASSTMYQETQYF. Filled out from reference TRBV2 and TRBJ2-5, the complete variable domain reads EPEVTQTPSHQVTQMGQEVILRCVPISNHLYFYWYRQILGQKVEFLVSFYNNEISEKSEIFDDQFSVERPDGSNFTLKIRSTKLEDSAMYFCASSTMYQETQYFGPGTRLLVL.

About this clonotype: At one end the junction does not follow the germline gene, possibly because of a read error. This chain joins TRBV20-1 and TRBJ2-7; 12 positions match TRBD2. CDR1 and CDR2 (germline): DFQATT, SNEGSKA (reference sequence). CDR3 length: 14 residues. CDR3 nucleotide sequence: TGTAGTGCTAGTCTAGCGGGGGGGCCTTACGAGCAGTACTTC. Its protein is CSASLAGGPYEQYF.

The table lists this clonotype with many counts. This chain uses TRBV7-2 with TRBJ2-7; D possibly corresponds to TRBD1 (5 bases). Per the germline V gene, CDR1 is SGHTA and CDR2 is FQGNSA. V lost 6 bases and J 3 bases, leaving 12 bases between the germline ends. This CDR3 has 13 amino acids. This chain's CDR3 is CASRPDTHYEQYF. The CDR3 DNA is TGTGCCAGCAGACCGGACACCCACTACGAGCAGTACTTC.

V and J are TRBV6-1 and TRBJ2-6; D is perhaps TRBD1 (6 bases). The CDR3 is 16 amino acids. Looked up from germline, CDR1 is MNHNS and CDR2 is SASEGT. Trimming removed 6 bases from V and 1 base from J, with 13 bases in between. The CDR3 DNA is TGTGCCAGCAGGGACAGTGAAGGATCTGGGGCCAACGTCCTGACTTTC. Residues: CASRDSEGSGANVLTF.

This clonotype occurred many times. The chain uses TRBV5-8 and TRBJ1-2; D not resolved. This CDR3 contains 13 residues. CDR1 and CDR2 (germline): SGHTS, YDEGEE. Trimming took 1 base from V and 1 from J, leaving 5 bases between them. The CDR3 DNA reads TGTGCCAGCAGCTTGCAGGATAACTATGGCTACACCTTC. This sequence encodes CASSLQDNYGYTF.

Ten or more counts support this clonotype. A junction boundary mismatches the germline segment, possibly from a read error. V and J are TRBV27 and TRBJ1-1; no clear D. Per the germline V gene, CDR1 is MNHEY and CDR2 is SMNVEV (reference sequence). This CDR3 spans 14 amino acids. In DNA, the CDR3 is TGTGCCGGCAGACCACTGTCGGAGGGATGGCGGGCTTTCTTT. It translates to CAGRPLSEGWRAFF.

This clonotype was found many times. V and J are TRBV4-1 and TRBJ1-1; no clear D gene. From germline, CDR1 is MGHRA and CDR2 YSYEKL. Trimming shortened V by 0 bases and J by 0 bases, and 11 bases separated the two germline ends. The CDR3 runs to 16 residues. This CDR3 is CASSQDLLTVNTEAFF. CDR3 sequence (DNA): TGCGCCAGCAGCCAAGATCTCCTAACCGTGAACACTGAAGCTTTCTTT.

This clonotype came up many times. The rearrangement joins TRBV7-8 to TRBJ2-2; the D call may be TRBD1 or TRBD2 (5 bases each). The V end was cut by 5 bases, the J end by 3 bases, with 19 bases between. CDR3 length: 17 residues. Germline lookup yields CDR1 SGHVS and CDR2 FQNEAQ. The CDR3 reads CASSNFQGARDTGELFF. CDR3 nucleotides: TGTGCCAGCAGCAATTTTCAGGGAGCCCGGGACACCGGGGAGCTGTTTTTT. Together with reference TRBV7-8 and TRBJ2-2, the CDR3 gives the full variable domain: GAGVSQSPRYKVAKRGQDVALRCDPISGHVSLFWYQQALGQGPEFLTYFQNEAQLDKSGLPSDRFFAERPEGSVSTLKIQRTQQEDSAVYLCASSNFQGARDTGELFFGEGSRLTVL.

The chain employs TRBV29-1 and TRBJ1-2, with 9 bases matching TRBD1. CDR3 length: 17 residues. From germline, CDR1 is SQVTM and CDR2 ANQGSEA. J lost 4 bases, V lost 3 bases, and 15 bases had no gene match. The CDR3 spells CSVEAAGTGRGAYGYTF. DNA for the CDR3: TGCAGCGTTGAGGCCGCCGGGACAGGGCGCGGCGCCTATGGCTACACCTTC.

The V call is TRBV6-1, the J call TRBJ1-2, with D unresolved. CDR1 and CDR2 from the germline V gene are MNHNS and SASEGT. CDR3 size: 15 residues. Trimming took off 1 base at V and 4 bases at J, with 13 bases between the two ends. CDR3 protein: CASSEVLLSGYGYTF. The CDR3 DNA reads TGTGCCAGCAGTGAAGTACTCCTAAGCGGCTATGGCTACACCTTC.